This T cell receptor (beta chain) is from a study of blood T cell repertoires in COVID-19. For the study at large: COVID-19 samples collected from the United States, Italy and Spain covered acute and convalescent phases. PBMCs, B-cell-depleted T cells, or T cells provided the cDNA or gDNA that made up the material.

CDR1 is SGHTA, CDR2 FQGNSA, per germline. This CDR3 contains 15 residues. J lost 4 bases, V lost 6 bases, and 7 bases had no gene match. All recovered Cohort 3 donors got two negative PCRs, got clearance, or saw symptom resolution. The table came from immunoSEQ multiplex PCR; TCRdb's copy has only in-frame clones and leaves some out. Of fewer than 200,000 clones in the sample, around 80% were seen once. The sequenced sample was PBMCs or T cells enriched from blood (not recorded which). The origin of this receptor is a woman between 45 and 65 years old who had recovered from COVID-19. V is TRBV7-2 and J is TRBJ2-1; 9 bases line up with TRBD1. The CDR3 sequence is CASRLGDRVYNEQFF. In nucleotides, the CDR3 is TGTGCCAGCAGACTGGGGGACAGGGTTTACAATGAGCAGTTCTTC.